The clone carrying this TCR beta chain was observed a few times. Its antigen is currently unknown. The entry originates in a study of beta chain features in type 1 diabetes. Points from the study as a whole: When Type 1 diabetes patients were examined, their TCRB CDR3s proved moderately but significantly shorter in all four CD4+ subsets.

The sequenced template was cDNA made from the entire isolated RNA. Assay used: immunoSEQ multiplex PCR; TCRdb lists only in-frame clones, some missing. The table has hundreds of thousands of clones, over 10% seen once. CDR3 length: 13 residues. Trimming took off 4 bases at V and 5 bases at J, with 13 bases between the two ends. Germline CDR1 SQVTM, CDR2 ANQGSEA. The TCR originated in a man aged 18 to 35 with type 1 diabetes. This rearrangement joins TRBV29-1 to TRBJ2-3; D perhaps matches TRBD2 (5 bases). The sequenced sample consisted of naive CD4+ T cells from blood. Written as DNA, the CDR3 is TGCAGCGTTGCCCCTCCGGGAATAGATACGCAGTATTTT. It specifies CSVAPPGIDTQYF.